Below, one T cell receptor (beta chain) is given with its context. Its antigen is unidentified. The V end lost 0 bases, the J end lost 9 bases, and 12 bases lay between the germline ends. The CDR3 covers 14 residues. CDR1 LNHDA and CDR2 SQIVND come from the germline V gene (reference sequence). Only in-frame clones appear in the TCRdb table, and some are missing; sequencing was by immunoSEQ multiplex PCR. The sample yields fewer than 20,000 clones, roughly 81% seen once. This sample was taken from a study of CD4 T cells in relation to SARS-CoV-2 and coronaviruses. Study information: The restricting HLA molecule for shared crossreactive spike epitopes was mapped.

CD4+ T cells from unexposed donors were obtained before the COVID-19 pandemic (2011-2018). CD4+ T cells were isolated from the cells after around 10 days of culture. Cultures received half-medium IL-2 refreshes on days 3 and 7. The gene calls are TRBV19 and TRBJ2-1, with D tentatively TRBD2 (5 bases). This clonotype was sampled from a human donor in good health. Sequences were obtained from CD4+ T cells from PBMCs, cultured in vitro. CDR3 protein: CASSIDGRSTEQFF. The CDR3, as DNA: TGTGCCAGTAGTATAGATGGGAGATCAACTGAGCAGTTCTTC.